This TCR beta chain comes out of a study of cytomegalovirus exposure and HLA in healthy donors listed by TCRdb under 2017. For context, the study as a whole: An earlier analysis of approximately 640 of the donors reported more than 250 Gb of sequence data and 100 million to 140 million unique TCR beta sequences from about 200 million T cells. An early release that covered about 640 HLA-typed donors contained approximately 300 gigabases of sequencing data and 65 million to 100 million unique TCR sequences. The genetic ancestry cluster associated with self-reported Caucasian donors included around four fifths of the roughly 400 genotyped donors. The study aimed to test whether signatures of past pathogen exposure could be identified by cataloging public T cell receptors. The study used immunosequencing to profile the T cell repertoires of approximately 630 subjects and linked those repertoires to cytomegalovirus serostatus. A separate validation cohort of approximately 120 different subjects was used in addition to the roughly 670-subject first cohort. High-throughput TCR immunosequencing, statistical association of individual TCRs with disease status, and machine learning were combined to predict cytomegalovirus infection status. In a later analysis, previously published TCR beta repertoires from 550 to 750 donors were re-analyzed and high-resolution HLA genotyping was added so that TCR occurrence patterns could be studied. In the later analysis, no new phenotypic data were used to find candidate immune exposures; instead, reliance was placed on TCR beta sequences and their occurrence across donors. An earlier analysis of 450 to 750 of the donors used high-throughput TCR beta sequencing to judge whether each TCR beta V gene segment behaved as functional or pseudogenic. Donor age, sex, ethnicity and CMV serostatus were collected together with the repertoire data. A later genetic analysis took genome-wide SNP genotypes for about three fifths of the 666 donors and used that subset as a discovery cohort. Every repertoire in the discovery cohort had been generated on one and the same sequencing platform. Both class I and class II loci were covered by HLA typing, at four-digit resolution. Typing coverage varied by locus: roughly 620-640 donors for A, B, C, DRB1 and DQB1; approximately 560 for DQA1; over 600 for DPA1; roughly 470 for DPB1. Four or five DR-DQ haplotypes were handled as single units for association and clustering because linkage in the cohort was strong. Among about 410 genotyped donors of the cohort, an average of around 220,000 unique TCR beta nucleotide sequences was sequenced per donor, of which roughly 17% were non-productive. Summary of the overall study and its limitations: In a later analysis, most CMV-associated TCR beta chains were found to appear HLA-restricted, with HLA associations seemingly driven largely by CMV exposure. Specific HLA alleles were associated with over 15,000 TCR beta sequences at a false discovery rate of 0.05 in a later analysis. The authors suggested that the approach could potentially be generalized to other disease states and immunological phenotypes. A later genetic analysis reported fewer N-insertions in productive TCRs among donors in an Asian-associated ancestry cluster than the roughly 700-donor mean. Correlated functional status among segregating V segments might be attributable to linkage disequilibrium, but an unknown experimental factor could not be ruled out. Because counts were too low, around 17 rarely observed V segments, including chromosome 9 orphons, were left out of the earlier analysis of roughly 600 of the donors. For the cohort, immune exposure information was limited to CMV serostatus. When HLA alleles, especially DR and DQ, strongly co-occurred, TCR associations were difficult to assign to individual alleles. Because HLA typing was unavailable for some donors at each locus, only the typed subset was used in association tests. In an earlier analysis of around 600 of the donors, most TCR beta V segments were observed in productive rearrangements about 87% or about 30% of the time, broadly matching IMGT annotations. According to a later analysis, parvovirus B19, influenza, CMV and Epstein-Barr virus appeared linked to several top co-occurrence clusters. While some public TCRs were present in many individuals, most TCR sequences turned up only very rarely across donors. Presence/absence analyses assumed roughly uniform sequencing depth across donors, an assumption that may not hold. A few of the identified cytomegalovirus-associated TCR beta chains were confirmed in vitro to be specific for cytomegalovirus antigens. A later analysis found that HLA-associated TCR beta chains were more clonally expanded and had lower generation probabilities than equally common non-associated chains. In the study, some 160 TCR beta chains were listed as associated with cytomegalovirus. In a later genetic analysis, a missense DCLRE1C variant was associated with V-gene and J-gene trimming of TCR beta chains, and the association was replicated in an independent cohort. In both the original and validation cohorts, the classifier was reported to diagnose cytomegalovirus status with high specificity and sensitivity. A further reported finding was that TCR beta sequences accurately predicted the HLA-A and HLA-B alleles for most subjects in the first cohort. A cluster of highly shared sequence variants was judged likely to be a technical artifact of the sequencing pipeline. The cohort was sequenced for TCR beta chains only, and without alpha or paired-chain data the features that could be detected were limited. Because the 87-base-pair reads could not distinguish some IMGT-functional V segments, including TRBV6-2 and TRBV6-3, those segments were excluded. According to a later analysis, TCR association rates differed among HLA loci, with DRB1 alleles showing the most associated TCRs and HLA-C alleles showing the fewest.

The cohort was made up of 666 healthy bone marrow donors. At the time of sampling, every cohort member was nominally healthy, though immune exposures that went unrecorded were likely present. The donor tested CMV seropositive and was one of the 289 seropositive cohort members. A peripheral blood sample was provided by each donor, and peripheral blood mononuclear cells were used for TCR beta sequencing. The Qiagen DNeasy Blood Extraction Kit was used to extract genomic DNA from the blood cell samples. The V end gives up 3 bases and the J end 7 bases, leaving 8 bases in the junction not matched to a gene. The CDR3, cysteine through phenylalanine, is 16 amino acids long. Here the CDR3 DNA is all that survives: 48 bases in frame from base 1. CDR1 and CDR2 (SGHVS, FQNEAQ) derive from the germline V gene. The library was prepared using the immunoSEQ multiplex PCR assay. For the multiplex PCR, a mixture combining 60 forward primers for TCR Vbeta segments and 13 reverse primers for TCR Jbeta segments was used. A multiplex PCR assay on genomic DNA amplified the CDR3 region of rearranged TCR beta genes. On the Illumina HiSeq System, the amplified TCR beta libraries were sequenced as 87-base-pair reads. As for the authors' bioinformatics: A later analysis counted about 82 million unique TCR beta chains across the 640 or so repertoires, and some 12 million of these chains were shared by at least two donors. Raw reads were error-corrected and collapsed into unique sequences with a nearest-neighbor algorithm that merged closely related sequences to remove PCR and sequencing errors. CDR3 sequences were aligned to IMGT reference sequences to assign V, D and J gene segments. For a sequence to be retained, a match of at least six nucleotides was required to both a V gene segment and a J gene segment. Rearrangements were classified as productive when the CDR3 lacked stop codons and remained in frame with V and J, and all other rearrangements were classified as non-productive. Following IMGT convention, CDR3 was defined as the stretch from the second conserved V-encoded cysteine to the conserved J-encoded phenylalanine. The earlier analysis of approximately 500 of the donors excluded sequences that lacked an unambiguous match to a single V gene segment. In an earlier analysis of roughly 600 of the donors, a V segment was called functional when productive rearrangements were above 56.7%, and segregating when the standard deviation between donors exceeded 5%. To diagnose cytomegalovirus status from the catalog of TCR beta chain sequences, a statistical classification framework was built. V and J gene assignment, in a later analysis, came from comparing TCR nucleotide sequences with IMGT/GENE-DB human TR gene sequences. In a later analysis, CDR3 sequences and most-parsimonious VDJ recombination scenarios were assigned using the TCRdist pipeline. A later analysis defined each TCR beta chain by its CDR3 amino acid sequence plus V-gene family, and excluded reads lacking a unique V-gene family. A later analysis removed 550 to 700 highly shared, low-generation-probability nucleotide sequences to deal with suspected cross-contamination and a sequencing artifact. For each public chain, a later analysis derived a clonal expansion index from normalized ranks of inferred template counts within each repertoire. Generation probabilities in a later analysis came from a VDJ recombination model fitted to out-of-frame rearrangements, and those results were checked against IGoR. In a later analysis, hypergeometric tests were used to score TCR-TCR, TCR-HLA and TCR-CMV co-occurrence, with a repertoire-size bias correction applied to TCR pairs. To estimate false discovery rates, a later analysis permuted the HLA or CMV assignments 20 times. In a later analysis, co-occurring TCRs were grouped with DBSCAN, and TCRdist sequence similarity was added when clustering was performed within HLA-allele-positive subsets. Repertoires with fewer than 30,000 or more than 120,000 public chains, plus five repertoires with anomalous nucleotide sharing, were excluded from co-occurrence clustering. This is the immuneACCESS table as TCRdb keeps it, with only in-frame sequences that have V and J called. A part of the clones is gone; compared with another copy, unresolved V genes explain less than half, and the rest is unexplained. The V and J calls and clone size were taken over from that table, and D and trimming were inferred from the DNA. The sample table shows 130,000 or so clones, and approximately 80% are seen once. The ten largest make up more than 4% of the sample.

For this clone: Its cognate antigen has yet to be identified. No much larger clone exists at a distance of one base, and base qualities are not known.

The chain is encoded by TRBV7-8 joined to TRBJ1-4; 10 junctional bases match TRBD1. The sequence was collected from a male donor in good health and CMV-seropositive. Sample: PBMCs. The sequenced DNA is TGTGCCAGCAGCTTGACCCAGACAGGGGGCTTTGAAAAACTGTTTTTT. The translation is CASSLTQTGGFEKLFF.